The clone carrying this TCR beta chain was detected only once. This sample is part of a study of blood T cell repertoires in COVID-19. Study-level information: Sources were T cells, B-cell-depleted T cells, or PBMCs; the material itself was cDNA or gDNA.

In the source study's methods: Amplification with reference gene primers provided the estimates of nucleated cell counts. Method: immunoSEQ multiplex PCR; TCRdb's copy keeps in-frame clones and lacks some. That table is the source of V, J and clone size, and D and trimming were worked out from the DNA. This table holds just under 65,000 clones, 76% found once. The CDR3 totals 15 residues. From germline, CDR1 is SGHTS and CDR2 YDEGEE. J gave up 6 bases and V 1 base, and 7 bases lay outside the gene matches. The sample comprised peripheral blood. V gene TRBV5-8 combines with J gene TRBJ2-1; 7 nucleotides line up with TRBD2. This sequence was found in an elderly woman with acute or convalescent COVID-19. The CDR3 region is CASSLRGRAGNEQFF. DNA for the CDR3: TGTGCCAGCAGCTTGCGAGGGAGGGCCGGCAATGAGCAGTTCTTC.